A single sample is the source of the 16 T cell receptor beta chains below, sequenced in a study of cytomegalovirus exposure and HLA in healthy donors. Primers: 60 Vbeta forward and 13 Jbeta reverse. Only in-frame clones appear in the TCRdb table, and some are missing; sequencing was by immunoSEQ multiplex PCR. This sample carries 65,000 to 85,000 clones, with 2.4% going to the ten biggest clones. Sequencing was performed on PBMCs. These receptors came from a female donor in good health and CMV-seropositive.

This chain connects TRBV7-2 to TRBJ2-3, with D possibly matching TRBD1 (5 bases). The CDR3 covers 16 residues. Germline V gene lookup returns CDR1 SGHTA and CDR2 FQGNSA. Trimming stripped 1 base from V and 0 bases from J, with 11 bases between. The CDR3 here is CASSLVAGKSTDTQYF. CDR3 DNA sequence: TGTGCCAGCAGCTTAGTGGCAGGGAAAAGCACAGATACGCAGTATTTT.

The CDR3 DNA is TGCAGCGTTGAGGGACAGGGGCCCTACGAGCAGTACTTC. Protein sequence: CSVEGQGPYEQYF. The chain uses TRBV29-1 and TRBJ2-7; the match to TRBD1 covers 10 bases. With V trimmed by 3 bases and J by 2 bases, 1 base remained unmatched. Germline V CDR1 and CDR2: SQVTM, ANQGSEA. The length of the CDR3 is 13 residues.

Notes on this clone: This sample includes further DNA sequences coding for the same CDR3. The chain is built from TRBV4-3 and TRBJ2-7; D is undetermined. The germline V gene encodes CDR1 LGHNA and CDR2 YSLEER. The CDR3 contains 15 residues. Deletions cut 0 bases from V and 7 bases from J, with 16 bases between. The CDR3 is CASSQEALLITEQYF. The CDR3 DNA follows: TGCGCCAGCAGCCAAGAAGCCTTACTGATCACTGAGCAGTACTTC.

The gene calls are TRBV12-5 and TRBJ1-1; D is perhaps TRBD1 (5 bases). V gave up 6 bases and J gave up 5 bases, with 19 bases separating them. CDR1 and CDR2 from the germline V gene are LGHNT and FRNRAP. The CDR3 consists of 15 residues. The CDR3 coding sequence is TGTGCTAGTGGGGCGACCGGGCAGGGTGGGACTGAAGCTTTCTTT. Its protein is CASGATGQGGTEAFF.

The rearrangement links TRBV19 to TRBJ2-2; D perhaps matches TRBD1 (6 bases). This CDR3 comprises 16 residues. Trimming took 3 bases from V and 4 from J, leaving 15 bases between them. CDR1 and CDR2 from the germline V gene are LNHDA and SQIVND (reference sequence). The CDR3 here is CASSIIGQGPTGELFF. CDR3 nucleotides: TGTGCCAGTAGTATTATCGGGCAGGGGCCCACCGGGGAGCTGTTTTTT.

The rearrangement joins TRBV18 to TRBJ1-2; TRBD1 aligns across 7 bases. With 6 bases clipped from V and 0 bases from J, the junction kept 16 bases outside the gene matches. Germline CDR1 and CDR2: KGHSH and LQKENI. The CDR3 is 18 amino acids. CDR3 in amino acids: CASSRYKDRDPANYGYTF. The CDR3 DNA reads TGTGCCAGCTCCAGATATAAAGACAGGGACCCCGCTAACTATGGCTACACCTTC.

This sequence joins TRBV14 and TRBJ1-2, with D unclear. Germline V CDR1 and CDR2: SGHDN, FVKESK. The CDR3 has 13 residues. V lost 2 bases, J lost 8 bases, and 12 bases lay in between. The CDR3 nucleotides are TGTGCCAGCAGCCAATCAGGCCCGGGGGGCTACACCTTC. This gives the protein CASSQSGPGGYTF.

The V and J genes are TRBV29-1 and TRBJ1-2; 10 nucleotides align to TRBD1. CDR1 and CDR2 (germline): SQVTM, ANQGSEA. The junction had 10 bases not matched to a gene; V was cut back by 2 bases and J by 7 bases. The CDR3 sequence is 15 residues long. CDR3: CSVETRRDRGGGYTF. The CDR3 bases are TGCAGCGTTGAAACTCGACGGGACAGGGGAGGTGGCTACACCTTC.

This chain's CDR3 is CASSEFPSGGGETQYF. CDR3 DNA sequence: TGTGCCAGCAGTGAATTTCCTAGCGGGGGAGGAGAGACCCAGTACTTC. This chain connects TRBV6-1 to TRBJ2-5; the match to TRBD2 covers 10 bases. V trimming: 2 bases; J trimming: 4 bases; junction bases outside the gene matches: 7. Germline V gene data show CDR1 as MNHNS and CDR2 as SASEGT. This CDR3 comprises 16 residues.

V and J are TRBV7-9 and TRBJ1-1; 7 nucleotides line up with TRBD1. The CDR3 is 13 amino acids. Germline V gene sequence: CDR1 SEHNR, CDR2 FQNEAQ (reference sequence). V trimming: 5 bases; J trimming: 5 bases; junction bases outside the gene matches: 5. CDR3 protein: CASSPDRRTEAFF. The CDR3, as DNA: TGTGCCAGCAGCCCGGACAGGAGGACTGAAGCTTTCTTT.

In nucleotides, the CDR3 is TGTGCCAGCAGCTACAGGGGGGGGATGAACACTGAAGCTTTCTTT. Translating gives CASSYRGGMNTEAFF. The chain has TRBV7-9 and TRBJ1-1; TRBD1 aligns across 8 bases. This CDR3 contains 15 residues. Germline V lookup: CDR1 SEHNR, CDR2 FQNEAQ (reference sequence). Losses at the gene ends were 4 bases for V and 0 bases for J; bases not matched to a gene: 4.

J is TRBJ1-2 and V is TRBV7-3; 9 bases are shared with TRBD1. Germline V lookup: CDR1 SGHTA, CDR2 FQGTGA. Unmatched junction bases numbered 5, after V lost 4 bases and J lost 8 bases. The CDR3 sequence is 13 residues long. CDR3 protein: CASSSGQGVGYTF. CDR3 coding DNA: TGTGCCAGCAGCTCGGGACAGGGTGTAGGCTACACCTTC.

This sequence joins TRBV7-6 and TRBJ2-7; 8 positions match TRBD1. This CDR3 is 17 amino acids long. Germline values: CDR1 SGHVS, CDR2 FNYEAQ. V lost 4 bases, J lost 0 bases, and 11 bases stayed unmatched. CDR3 bases: TGTGCCAGCAGCTCAGGAGCAGGGGGCCTTAGCTCCTACGAGCAGTACTTC. This sequence encodes CASSSGAGGLSSYEQYF.

This chain joins TRBV19 and TRBJ2-7, with D unresolved. Trimming pared 1 base from V and 2 bases from J, leaving 9 bases between. This CDR3 spans 14 amino acids. Germline CDR1 reads LNHDA; CDR2 reads SQIVND (reference sequence). CDR3 nucleotide sequence: TGTGCCAGTAGTATAGCGACAACCGCCTACGAGCAGTACTTC. Amino acids: CASSIATTAYEQYF.

CDR3 coding DNA: TGTGCCAGCACCCAAAGACAAGGGGGGGTGGATACGCAGTATTTT. It translates to CASTQRQGGVDTQYF. The gene calls are TRBV5-6 and TRBJ2-3; maybe TRBD2 (7 bases). The CDR3 loop spans 15 amino acids. The germline V and J ends were trimmed by 6 bases and 6 bases, with 20 bases remaining between them. CDR1 and CDR2 (germline): SGHDT, YYEEEE. The variable domain in full, with the rest retrieved from reference TRBV5-6 and TRBJ2-3, is DAGVTQSPTHLIKTRGQQVTLRCSPKSGHDTVSWYQQALGQGPQFIFQYYEEEERQRGNFPDRFSGHQFPNYSSELNVNALLLGDSALYLCASTQRQGGVDTQYFGPGTRLTVL.

V usage is TRBV2 and J usage is TRBJ2-5; tentative D call: TRBD1 (5 bases). CDR3 length: 13 residues. Trimming stripped 7 bases from V and 4 bases from J, with 13 bases between. Germline V gives CDR1 SNHLY, CDR2 FYNNEI. The CDR3 DNA reads as TGTGCCAGCACAAGGGGCAGCTCAGAGACCCAGTACTTC. It translates to CASTRGSSETQYF.